The 21 T cell receptor beta chains given below trace back to one sample, sequenced in a study of T cells after yellow fever vaccination. TCRdb re-called the 5' RACE reads with MiXCR, one entry per CDR3 protein. Of hundreds of thousands of distinct CDR3 sequences listed, 9% to 15% were seen once; the top ten hold about 16%. Sequencing used PBMCs, obtained on the day of the yellow fever booster vaccination. The receptors shown here come from a young man who received the YFV17D yellow fever vaccine.

This clonotype was found many times. The chain is built from TRBV7-9 and TRBJ2-2; 8 bases align to TRBD1. Trimming removed 1 base from V and 1 base from J; junction bases left unmatched: 5. Germline V gene data show CDR1 as SEHNR and CDR2 as FQNEAQ (reference sequence). The CDR3 is made up of 17 amino acids. CDR3 loop: CASSLEVGTGNTGELFF. DNA for the CDR3: TGTGCCAGCAGCTTAGAAGTCGGGACAGGGAACACCGGGGAGCTGTTTTTT. Full variable domain (outside the CDR3, taken from reference TRBV7-9 and TRBJ2-2): DTGVSQNPRHKITKRGQNVTFRCDPISEHNRLYWYRQTLGQGPEFLTYFQNEAQLEKSRLLSDRFSAERPKGSFSTLEIQRTEQGDSAMYLCASSLEVGTGNTGELFFGEGSRLTVL.

The gene calls are TRBV7-2 and TRBJ2-7; 7 bases map to TRBD2. V lost 5 bases, J lost 4 bases, and 8 bases stayed unmatched. The CDR3 is 14 residues long. Germline V gene lookup returns CDR1 SGHTA and CDR2 FQGNSA. CDR3 residues: CASSAGEGPYEQYF. The CDR3 bases are TGTGCCAGCAGCGCGGGGGAGGGACCATACGAGCAGTACTTC.

This clonotype was observed a handful of times. The chain couples TRBV9 to TRBJ2-1; D possibly uses TRBD1 or TRBD2 (5 bases each). Trimming cost V 4 bases and J 7 bases, with 24 bases left between them. The CDR3 loop spans 17 amino acids. CDR1 SGDLS and CDR2 YYNGEE come from the germline V gene. The CDR3 is CASSPTNPGTTLNEQFF. CDR3 in DNA: TGTGCCAGCAGCCCAACCAACCCCGGGACCACACTAAATGAGCAGTTCTTC.

This chain links TRBV30 with TRBJ2-1; D may be TRBD2 (6 bases). Germline loops: CDR1 GTSNPN, CDR2 SVGIG (reference sequence). Between the trimmed V and J ends, which lost 3 bases and 9 bases, there was a span of 15 bases. This CDR3 comprises 13 residues. The CDR3 coding sequence is TGTGCCTGGAGGGCTAGCGCCCTCAGTGAGCAGTTCTTC. It specifies CAWRASALSEQFF.

This clonotype has a handful of counts. The chain recombines TRBV9 with TRBJ2-3; D is unclear. Trimming took off 0 bases at V and 0 bases at J, with 8 bases between the two ends. Germline V gives CDR1 SGDLS, CDR2 YYNGEE. The CDR3 contains 15 residues. The DNA of the CDR3 is TGTGCCAGCAGCGTAGTTGGCAGTAGCACAGATACGCAGTATTTT. Amino acid sequence: CASSVVGSSTDTQYF.

This clonotype was seen only a few times. The chain combines TRBV27 with TRBJ2-3; 10 positions match TRBD2. J was trimmed by 8 bases and V by 3 bases; bases with no gene match: 14. Germline CDR1 and CDR2: MNHEY and SMNVEV (reference sequence). This CDR3 spans 17 amino acids. The chain's CDR3 is CASSLTGAASGSATQYF. For the CDR3, the DNA is TGTGCCAGCAGTTTGACAGGGGCTGCTAGCGGGAGTGCTACGCAGTATTTT.

The chain joins TRBV7-2 to TRBJ1-2, with D tentatively TRBD1 (6 bases). This CDR3 has 12 residues. Trimming took 6 bases from V and 3 from J, leaving 8 bases between them. The germline V gene has CDR1 SGHTA and CDR2 FQGNSA. The chain's CDR3 is CASSTGYYGYTF. The CDR3 DNA reads as TGTGCCAGCAGTACAGGGTACTATGGCTACACCTTC.

The chain couples TRBV15 to TRBJ1-4; the D is unclear. The CDR3 runs 12 residues. Looked up from germline, CDR1 is LNHNV and CDR2 is YYDKDF (reference sequence). The ends were cut back, 0 bases at V and 11 bases at J, with 7 bases in the middle. CDR3 amino acids: CATSRDQGKLFF. In nucleotides, the CDR3 is TGTGCCACCAGCAGAGATCAAGGGAAACTGTTTTTT.

This clonotype was found a few times. The chain couples TRBV5-1 to TRBJ2-3; D gene uncertain. The CDR3 consists of 14 residues. V lost 0 bases, J lost 4 bases, and 9 bases lay in between. Germline-derived CDR1 and CDR2 are SGHRS and YFSETQ. CDR3 in DNA: TGCGCCAGCAGCTTGGTGCTAGAATCAGATACGCAGTATTTT. Translated: CASSLVLESDTQYF.

The gene calls are TRBV21-1 and TRBJ2-7. TRBV21-1 is deemed a pseudogene. The CDR3 loop spans 15 amino acids. This CDR3 reads CASNQSGQGPHEQYF. In DNA form, the CDR3 reads TGTGCCAGCAACCAAAGCGGGCAAGGCCCCCACGAGCAGTACTTC.

The rearrangement uses TRBV7-3 and TRBJ2-5, with a possible D match to TRBD2 (6 bases). Germline V gene lookup returns CDR1 SGHTA and CDR2 FQGTGA. This CDR3 region has 15 residues. V was cut by 3 bases and J by 0 bases, with 11 bases left in between. CDR3 nucleotide sequence: TGTGCCAGCAGCTTGACCGGGACTTACCAAGAGACCCAGTACTTC. Protein product: CASSLTGTYQETQYF.

This clonotype came up a few times. The genes are TRBV6-1 and TRBJ1-6, with 9 bases identical to TRBD1. Per the germline V gene, CDR1 is MNHNS and CDR2 is SASEGT. The CDR3 loop spans 15 amino acids. The trim removed 6 bases at V and 6 bases at J, leaving 6 bases unmatched. The CDR3 DNA sequence: TGTGCCAGCAGAGGGGACAGGGAGGGTAATTCACCCCTCCACTTT. Protein sequence: CASRGDREGNSPLHF.

A note on this clonotype: One end of the junction does not line up with germline, which may come from a read error. V usage is TRBV7-2 and J usage is TRBJ1-1, with D possibly matching TRBD1 (5 bases). There are 12 residues in the CDR3. CDR1 and CDR2 (germline): SGHTA, FQGNSA. This chain's CDR3 is CASSLVFGGDAF. CDR3 sequence (DNA): TGTGCCAGCAGCTTAGTTTTTGGGGGGGACGCATTT.

The chain is built from TRBV12-3 or TRBV12-4 and TRBJ2-3; TRBD2 agrees at 7 bases. The CDR3 has 15 amino acids. The J segment lost 7 bases and the V segment lost 2 bases, leaving 9 bases of the junction unmatched. CDR3 region: CASSLSGTKGHTQYF. As DNA, the CDR3 is TGTGCCAGCAGTTTATCGGGGACTAAGGGCCATACGCAGTATTTT.

The chain carries TRBV29-1 and TRBJ2-2; D perhaps matches TRBD2 (5 bases). CDR3 length equals 15 residues. CDR1 SQVTM and CDR2 ANQGSEA come from the germline V gene. The V end lost 6 bases, the J end lost 0 bases, and 14 bases lay between the germline ends. CDR3 sequence reads: CSVAHRRTNTGELFF. CDR3 coding DNA: TGCAGCGTCGCTCACCGGAGGACGAACACCGGGGAGCTGTTTTTT.

The chain uses TRBV6-4 and TRBJ1-2; 10 bases align to TRBD1. This CDR3 spans 16 amino acids. The ends lost 5 bases at V and 8 bases at J; junction bases unmatched: 14. Germline V lookup: CDR1 MRHNA, CDR2 SNTAGT. CDR3 region: CASSLTPGTGATGYTF. CDR3 DNA: TGTGCCAGCAGTCTCACTCCCGGGACAGGGGCAACAGGCTACACCTTC.

This clonotype occurred a few times. This chain uses TRBV20-1 with TRBJ2-1, with 9 bases identical to TRBD1. The CDR3 has 17 amino acids. Trimming cost V 4 bases and J 5 bases; bases outside gene matches: 15. The germline V gene encodes CDR1 DFQATT and CDR2 SNEGSKA (reference sequence). CDR3 in DNA: TGCAGTGCTACCGGGACAGGGAGAGTTAGGGTACACAATGAGCAGTTCTTC. Translated, it gives CSATGTGRVRVHNEQFF.

Regarding this clonotype: It may be a read error: a sequence one base away is much more abundant. The V call is TRBV27, the J call TRBJ2-5; D remains unclear. Germline V lookup: CDR1 MNHEY, CDR2 SMNVEV (reference sequence). The CDR3 has 14 residues. V lost 5 bases to trimming and J lost 0 bases, with 10 bases between them. The CDR3 DNA follows: TGTGCCAGCAGTCATAACCTTAACCAAGAGACCCAGTACTTC. This gives the protein CASSHNLNQETQYF.

This clonotype was counted a few times. The chain uses TRBV4-3 and TRBJ2-7; TRBD2 matches 9 bases. Germline-derived CDR1 and CDR2 are LGHNA and YSLEER. V trimming: 1 base; J trimming: 6 bases; junction bases outside the gene matches: 4. This CDR3 is built from 14 residues. In DNA, the CDR3 is TGCGCCAGCAGCCAAGGAGGAGCGGGAGGCGAGCAGTACTTC. Its protein is CASSQGGAGGEQYF.

This clonotype was detected a few times. The chain recombines TRBV3-1 with TRBJ2-7; no clear D. This CDR3 has 12 residues. CDR1 LGHDT and CDR2 YNNKEL come from the germline V gene (reference sequence). Deletions cut 1 base from V and 5 bases from J, with 6 bases between. This CDR3 reads CASSQVNNEQYF. The CDR3 DNA reads TGTGCCAGCAGCCAAGTAAATAACGAGCAGTACTTC.

This clonotype was detected a few times. V usage is TRBV5-4 and J usage is TRBJ2-2; 8 nucleotides line up with TRBD2. V was pared by 4 bases and J by 1 base, with 6 bases of the junction left unmatched. Germline CDR1 SGHNT, CDR2 YYREEE (reference sequence). This CDR3 comprises 16 residues. CDR3 bases: TGTGCCAGCAGCCGTGAGAGCGGGAGGAACACCGGGGAGCTGTTTTTT. Its translation: CASSRESGRNTGELFF.